Listed below are T cell receptor beta chains from one sample, sequenced in a study of CD8 T cells in ankylosing spondylitis. MiXCR, run by TCRdb on the 5' RACE reads, gives a single entry per CDR3 protein. The sample consists of about 840,000 distinct CDR3 sequences, 12% of them appearing once. The sample was blood, either unsorted or a sorted T cell fraction (not recorded which). Receptors originate from a male donor with ankylosing spondylitis. CDR3s include the opening cysteine and the closing phenylalanine or tryptophan. D genes are given only for firm matches. Clone size is shown for a subset of rows, as once, few, many or a class of expanded clone.

J,size,length,V,D,CDR3,DNA
TRBJ2-1,-,16,TRBV4-3,-,CASSQDFGGTYNEQFF,TGCGCCAGCAGCCAAGATTTCGGGGGAACCTACAATGAGCAGTTCTTC
TRBJ2-3,many,14,TRBV5-1,-,CASSLDPRTDTQYF,TGCGCCAGCAGCCTGGACCCTCGCACAGATACGCAGTATTTT
TRBJ1-6,-,13,TRBV7-9,-,CASRNRENSPLHF,TGTGCCAGCAGAAACAGAGAGAATTCACCCCTCCACTTT
TRBJ1-3,-,12,TRBV7-2,-,CASSSNGNTIYF,TGTGCCAGCAGCAGTAATGGAAACACCATATATTTT
TRBJ1-1,many,15,TRBV4-2,-,CASSQEGQMNTEAFF,TGTGCCAGCAGCCAAGAGGGCCAAATGAACACTGAAGCTTTCTTT
TRBJ1-4,-,15,TRBV14,-,CASSHRRGLDEKLFF,TGTGCCAGCAGCCACCGCCGGGGGCTGGATGAAAAACTGTTTTTT
TRBJ2-5,many,13,TRBV10-3,-,CATAGGGRETQYF,TGTGCCACCGCTGGAGGAGGTCGAGAGACCCAGTACTTC
TRBJ2-5,-,14,TRBV6-1,TRBD2,CASTSSGRDETQYF,TGTGCCAGCACGTCGAGCGGGAGGGATGAGACCCAGTACTTC
TRBJ2-1,-,10,TRBV7-9,-,CARWGSEQFF,TGTGCCAGATGGGGGTCTGAGCAGTTCTTC
TRBJ1-5,few,15,TRBV7-2,-,CASSLGPSGIQPQHF,TGTGCCAGCAGCTTAGGGCCCTCGGGCATTCAGCCCCAGCATTTT
TRBJ2-3,few,14,TRBV20-1,-,CSARDVARADTQYF,TGCAGTGCTAGAGACGTTGCCCGGGCAGATACGCAGTATTTT
TRBJ1-4,few,10,TRBV20-1,-,CSATREKLFF,TGCAGTGCCACCCGGGAAAAACTGTTTTTT
TRBJ1-4,few,16,TRBV6-5,-,CASSYSQGVPNEKLFF,TGTGCCAGCAGTTACTCGCAGGGCGTACCTAATGAAAAACTGTTTTTT
TRBJ2-5,few,15,TRBV7-2,TRBD1,CASSLWTGGRETQYF,TGTGCCAGCAGCCTCTGGACAGGGGGGAGAGAGACCCAGTACTTC
TRBJ2-7,-,17,TRBV6-5,TRBD2,CASSSTSGLASTYEQYF,TGTGCCAGCAGTTCCACATCGGGACTAGCTTCAACCTACGAGCAGTACTTC
TRBJ2-3,few,15,TRBV20-1,TRBD2,CSVTLAGTSTDTQYF,TGCAGTGTTACGCTAGCGGGGACCAGCACAGATACGCAGTATTTT
TRBJ1-2,few,15,TRBV6-1,-,CASTVGGRANYGYTF,TGTGCCAGCACGGTGGGGGGGAGAGCTAACTATGGCTACACCTTC
TRBJ2-7,many,12,TRBV29-1,-,CSVEGPSYEQYF,TGCAGCGTTGAAGGACCCTCCTACGAGCAGTACTTC
TRBJ2-6,-,17,TRBV7-9,TRBD1,CASSWGQGSSGANVLTF,TGTGCCAGCAGCTGGGGACAGGGAAGTTCTGGGGCCAACGTCCTGACTTTC
TRBJ2-2,-,15,TRBV5-6,-,CASSLLASNTGELFF,TGTGCCAGCAGCTTGCTAGCCTCGAACACCGGGGAGCTGTTTTTT
TRBJ2-5,-,16,TRBV19,-,CASSIVFSAFQETQYF,TGTGCCAGTAGTATCGTATTTTCGGCATTTCAAGAGACCCAGTACTTC